The sequence of this T cell receptor (beta chain) was determined in a study of breast tumors, draining lymph nodes, adjacent tissues. From the multiplex PCR reads, TCRdb called clonotypes with MiXCR, one entry per CDR3 protein. Of some 22,000 distinct CDR3 sequences in the sample, over 60% were seen once. The CDR3 contains 13 residues. CDR1 MNHEY and CDR2 SMNVEV come from the germline V gene (reference sequence). Findings of the study overall: Compared with lymph nodes, tumors were less diverse; compared with nontumor tissue, more. That most tumor T cells come from lymph nodes remained unproven.

In regard to this clonotype: Antigen specificity is unknown. The conserved closing phenylalanine or tryptophan is absent in this CDR3, likely reflecting a read error.

The sequenced sample consisted of tumor-adjacent breast tissue. The rearrangement joins TRBV27 to TRBJ2-1; D is unresolved. The sequence was collected from a female donor with breast cancer. Some clones in this sample may be carry-over from other donors' samples. The DNA of the CDR3 is TGTGCCAGCAGTTCGCCCCAGTACAACGAGCAGTTCCTC. Translated: CASSSPQYNEQFL.